This T cell receptor (beta chain) emerged from a study of OX40 agonist ivuxolimab in advanced cancers. Study-level background: Enrolled patients in dose escalation had cancers that were hepatocellular carcinoma, melanoma, renal cell or head and neck cancer.

Clones were read by immunoSEQ multiplex PCR, and TCRdb kept only the in-frame ones, dropping some. Of roughly 54,000 clones detected, 85% to 90% appear once; the ten largest clones hold roughly 1.3%. The CDR3 is 14 residues long. Between the trimmed V and J ends, which lost 0 bases and 0 bases, there was a span of 5 bases. CDR1 and CDR2 (germline): SGHRS, YFSETQ. Systemic immunosuppression or a history of autoimmune disease excluded patients. On cycle 4 day 1 and cycle 7 day 1, as well as at baseline, blood was sampled. A word on this clone: Antigen unknown.

The study's findings and limits: Nonresponders included some who also had low normalized T-cell clonal expansion.

Sequenced here: CD4+ or CD8+ T cells sorted from blood, sampled in a trial of the OX40 agonist ivuxolimab. This sequence was found in an adult with an advanced solid tumor such as melanoma, head and neck, liver or kidney cancer. V gene TRBV5-1 combines with J gene TRBJ2-3; no definite D call. Here the CDR3 DNA reads TGCGCCAGCAGCTTGGGCCCCAGCACAGATACGCAGTATTTT. This encodes CASSLGPSTDTQYF.